This T cell receptor beta chain was identified during a study of T-cell reconstitution after alpha-beta-depleted transplantation in children. The authors prepared the TCRbeta library with unique molecular identifiers. MiXCR, applied by TCRdb to the PCR reads, yields one record per CDR3 protein. Of about 640,000 distinct CDR3 sequences listed, 15% to 20% are singletons. The CDR3 has 14 residues. Germline V gene sequence: CDR1 DFQATT, CDR2 SNEGSKA (reference sequence). Trimming removed 0 bases at V and 0 bases at J, with 7 bases between. This receptor was identified in a human donor who donated a stem cell graft to a child with acute myeloid leukemia. The material was PBMCs from the stem cell graft donor, obtained from the stem cell graft. The J gene is TRBJ2-3, the V gene TRBV20-1; D is uncertain. The CDR3 sequence is CSAREGLSTDTQYF. DNA for the CDR3: TGCAGTGCTAGAGAGGGTCTAAGCACAGATACGCAGTATTTT.